The 3 T cell receptor beta chains below all came from one sample that was sequenced in a study of CD8 T cells in ankylosing spondylitis. Each CDR3 protein is one row after TCRdb ran MiXCR on the 5' RACE reads. Among approximately 290,000 distinct CDR3 sequences, around 21% were seen once, and the ten largest hold under 4%. Sequenced material: blood, either unsorted or a sorted T cell fraction (not recorded which). Source of these receptors: a female donor with ankylosing spondylitis or in good health (not recorded which).

The chain employs TRBV11-1 and TRBJ2-5; 14 bases agree with TRBD2. Germline CDR1 and CDR2: SGHAT and FQDESV (reference sequence). With 5 bases clipped from V and 2 bases from J, the junction kept 10 bases outside the gene matches. The CDR3 is made up of 18 amino acids. The DNA for the CDR3 is TGTGCCAGCAGCATTTTGGGACTAGCGGGAGTGGGGCAAGAGACCCAGTACTTC. Translation gives CASSILGLAGVGQETQYF.

This clonotype came up a few times. The chain recombines TRBV20-1 with TRBJ2-3, with D perhaps matching TRBD2 (6 bases). V dropped 4 bases and J dropped 2 bases, with 13 bases sitting between them. In germline, CDR1 is DFQATT, CDR2 SNEGSKA (reference sequence). The CDR3 loop spans 14 amino acids. CDR3 nucleotides: TGCAGTGCTACCTCTTTAGCGGCCACAGATACGCAGTATTTT. It yields the protein CSATSLAATDTQYF.

The chain uses TRBV19 and TRBJ1-2; D gene uncertain. CDR3 length: 14 residues. Germline CDR1 and CDR2: LNHDA and SQIVND (reference sequence). V shed 4 bases and J shed 4 bases, with 13 bases lying between them. The CDR3 bases are TGTGCCAGTAGTAAAGGACGAAGTTTCTATGGCTACACCTTC. It codes for CASSKGRSFYGYTF.